A selection of T cell receptor beta chains follows, all from one sample in a study of CD8 T cells in ankylosing spondylitis. TCRdb re-called the 5' RACE reads with MiXCR, one entry per CDR3 protein. The sample records under 250,000 distinct CDR3 sequences, roughly 32% being singletons. Sample: blood, either unsorted or a sorted T cell fraction (not recorded which). These receptors all stem from a male donor with ankylosing spondylitis or in good health (not recorded which). CDR3s include the opening cysteine and the closing phenylalanine or tryptophan. The D gene is left open where the match is weak. Expanded clones get a size class; other rows say once, few or many, or leave the size out.

D: .
J: TRBJ1-2
size: .
V: TRBV5-1
CDR3: CASSRDPGQNYGYTF
DNA: TGCGCCAGCAGCAGAGACCCGGGCCAAAACTATGGCTACACCTTC

D: TRBD1
J: TRBJ2-7
size: .
V: TRBV5-6
CDR3: CASSFDRASSYEQYF
DNA: TGTGCCAGCAGTTTTGACAGGGCAAGCTCCTACGAGCAGTACTTC

D: TRBD1
J: TRBJ2-7
size: .
V: TRBV9
CDR3: CASSVAPGQATYEQYF
DNA: TGTGCCAGCAGCGTAGCTCCCGGACAGGCAACCTACGAGCAGTACTTC

D: .
J: TRBJ2-3
size: .
V: TRBV15
CDR3: CATSRVASTDTQYF
DNA: TGTGCCACCAGCAGAGTGGCTAGCACAGATACGCAGTATTTT

D: .
J: TRBJ2-7
size: .
V: TRBV6-1
CDR3: CASSRDIPPTYEQYF
DNA: TGTGCCAGCAGCAGGGACATTCCCCCGACCTACGAGCAGTACTTC

D: .
J: TRBJ2-7
size: .
V: TRBV29-1
CDR3: CSVEIGDGSYEQYF
DNA: TGCAGCGTTGAGATAGGCGACGGATCCTACGAGCAGTACTTC

D: .
J: TRBJ1-5
size: .
V: TRBV6-1
CDR3: CASSEILNQPQHF
DNA: TGTGCCAGCAGTGAAATTTTGAATCAGCCCCAGCATTTT

D: TRBD1
J: TRBJ2-7
size: few
V: TRBV12-3/TRBV12-4
CDR3: CASSFKGQGFYEQYF
DNA: TGTGCCAGCAGTTTCAAGGGACAGGGTTTCTACGAGCAGTACTTC

D: .
J: TRBJ1-1
size: .
V: TRBV7-3
CDR3: CASSFTLLGRKTALKAFF
DNA: TGTGCCAGCAGCTTCACTCTCCTGGGACGGAAGACCGCACTGAAAGCTTTCTTT

D: .
J: TRBJ1-6
size: once
V: TRBV28
CDR3: CASSKQGSFNSPLHF
DNA: TGTGCCAGCAGCAAGCAGGGTTCATTTAATTCACCCCTCCACTTT

D: .
J: TRBJ2-5
size: .
V: TRBV20-1
CDR3: CSAREGGGQETQYF
DNA: TGCAGTGCTAGAGAAGGGGGAGGCCAAGAGACCCAGTACTTC

D: TRBD1
J: TRBJ2-7
size: few
V: TRBV20-1
CDR3: CSALSGTGGYEQYF
DNA: TGCAGTGCTTTGTCCGGGACAGGGGGCTACGAGCAGTACTTC

D: TRBD2
J: TRBJ2-7
size: few
V: TRBV12-3/TRBV12-4
CDR3: CASSPLAGGREQYF
DNA: TGTGCCAGCAGTCCGCTAGCGGGGGGTCGCGAGCAGTACTTC

D: TRBD1
J: TRBJ2-7
size: .
V: TRBV29-1
CDR3: CSVRTGGREQYF
DNA: TGCAGCGTACGGACAGGGGGACGCGAGCAGTACTTC

D: TRBD2
J: TRBJ2-1
size: few
V: TRBV20-1
CDR3: CSAKRGVNNEQFF
DNA: TGCAGTGCTAAGCGGGGGGTAAACAATGAGCAGTTCTTC

D: .
J: TRBJ2-3
size: few
V: TRBV27
CDR3: CASSLRGAGTDTQYF
DNA: TGTGCCAGCAGTTTACGAGGGGCCGGTACAGATACGCAGTATTTT

D: .
J: TRBJ2-3
size: .
V: TRBV12-3/TRBV12-4
CDR3: CASSFPYLTDTQYF
DNA: TGTGCCAGCAGTTTCCCATACCTCACAGATACGCAGTATTTT

D: .
J: TRBJ2-3
size: .
V: TRBV5-5
CDR3: CASSLQGAADTQYF
DNA: TGTGCCAGCAGCTTGCAAGGGGCTGCAGATACGCAGTATTTT

D: .
J: TRBJ2-2
size: few
V: TRBV5-6
CDR3: CASSPDYTGELFF
DNA: TGTGCCAGCAGCCCTGACTACACCGGGGAGCTGTTTTTT

D: .
J: TRBJ1-2
size: many
V: TRBV20-1
CDR3: CSARMAWQGDYGYTF
DNA: TGCAGTGCTAGAATGGCGTGGCAGGGTGACTATGGCTACACCTTC

D: TRBD1
J: TRBJ2-3
size: few
V: TRBV7-3
CDR3: CASNTGELFRGSTDTQYF
DNA: TGTGCCAGCAACACCGGGGAATTATTCAGGGGGAGCACAGATACGCAGTATTTT

D: TRBD2
J: TRBJ2-2
size: .
V: TRBV18
CDR3: CASSPSRTSAGGELFF
DNA: TGTGCCAGCTCACCATCCAGGACTAGCGCCGGCGGGGAGCTGTTTTTT

D: .
J: TRBJ1-6
size: .
V: TRBV13
CDR3: CASSLGAGRRSYNSPLHF
DNA: TGTGCCAGCAGCTTAGGTGCGGGACGCCGCTCCTATAATTCACCCCTCCACTTT

D: .
J: TRBJ2-7
size: many
V: TRBV20-1
CDR3: CSAIQGNEQYF
DNA: TGCAGTGCTATACAGGGAAACGAGCAGTACTTC

D: TRBD1
J: TRBJ2-5
size: few
V: TRBV12-3/TRBV12-4
CDR3: CASLGTVKETQYF
DNA: TGTGCCAGCCTAGGGACAGTTAAAGAGACCCAGTACTTC

D: TRBD2
J: TRBJ2-7
size: .
V: TRBV6-1
CDR3: CASNQGGSYEQYF
DNA: TGTGCCAGCAATCAGGGAGGGTCCTACGAGCAGTACTTC

D: .
J: TRBJ2-7
size: many
V: TRBV20-1
CDR3: CSARPRSYYEQYF
DNA: TGCAGTGCTAGACCCCGGTCCTACTACGAGCAGTACTTC

D: .
J: TRBJ1-1
size: .
V: TRBV19
CDR3: CASSFGTVNTEAFF
DNA: TGTGCCAGTAGTTTCGGGACGGTGAACACTGAAGCTTTCTTT

D: TRBD2
J: TRBJ2-1
size: once
V: TRBV10-3
CDR3: CAARGGGDNEQFF
DNA: TGTGCCGCTCGGGGGGGAGGGGACAATGAGCAGTTCTTC

D: .
J: TRBJ1-5
size: .
V: TRBV6-1
CDR3: CASRRTVNQPQHF
DNA: TGTGCCAGCAGGCGGACAGTGAATCAGCCCCAGCATTTT

D: .
J: TRBJ2-3
size: few
V: TRBV20-1
CDR3: CSASITAHTDTQYF
DNA: TGCAGTGCTAGTATCACCGCCCACACAGATACGCAGTATTTT

D: TRBD2
J: TRBJ2-7
size: .
V: TRBV20-1
CDR3: CSAQAGAPAGEQYF
DNA: TGCAGTGCTCAAGCGGGGGCCCCGGCGGGCGAGCAGTACTTC

D: .
J: TRBJ2-3
size: .
V: TRBV7-9
CDR3: CASSLLVDTQYF
DNA: TGTGCCAGCAGCTTACTCGTGGATACGCAGTATTTT

D: .
J: TRBJ2-3
size: .
V: TRBV20-1
CDR3: CSARVWGRPPTDTQYF
DNA: TGCAGTGCTAGAGTCTGGGGGCGACCCCCCACAGATACGCAGTATTTT

D: .
J: TRBJ2-1
size: few
V: TRBV20-1
CDR3: CSARDTYNEQFF
DNA: TGCAGTGCTAGGGACACTTACAATGAGCAGTTCTTC

D: TRBD2
J: TRBJ2-2
size: .
V: TRBV20-1
CDR3: CSATQRGGNTGELFF
DNA: TGCAGTGCTACCCAGCGGGGGGGGAACACCGGGGAGCTGTTTTTT

D: .
J: TRBJ1-5
size: .
V: TRBV7-2
CDR3: CASSPRFGPQHF
DNA: TGTGCCAGCAGCCCACGGTTCGGGCCCCAGCATTTT

D: .
J: TRBJ1-1
size: .
V: TRBV6-5
CDR3: CASSYSRGLGTEAFF
DNA: TGTGCCAGCAGTTATTCTCGGGGACTGGGCACTGAAGCTTTCTTT

D: .
J: TRBJ1-1
size: few
V: TRBV18
CDR3: CASSPRDLNTEAFF
DNA: TGTGCCAGCTCACCACGGGACCTGAACACTGAAGCTTTCTTT

D: .
J: TRBJ2-6
size: few
V: TRBV5-5
CDR3: CASSLEPGHSGANVLTF
DNA: TGTGCCAGCAGCTTGGAGCCGGGACACTCTGGGGCCAACGTCCTGACTTTC

D: .
J: TRBJ2-3
size: .
V: TRBV28
CDR3: CASRSAGPSTDTQYF
DNA: TGTGCCAGCAGGTCGGCGGGGCCAAGCACAGATACGCAGTATTTT

D: .
J: TRBJ2-1
size: few
V: TRBV7-9
CDR3: CASSLMTSYNEQFF
DNA: TGTGCCAGCAGCTTAATGACTTCGTACAATGAGCAGTTCTTC

D: TRBD2
J: TRBJ2-1
size: few
V: TRBV27
CDR3: CASGASGDPSYNEQFF
DNA: TGTGCCAGCGGAGCTAGCGGGGACCCCTCCTACAATGAGCAGTTCTTC

D: .
J: TRBJ2-6
size: few
V: TRBV25-1
CDR3: CASRHPGANGLTF
DNA: TGTGCCAGCAGACACCCTGGGGCCAACGGCCTGACTTTC

D: TRBD1
J: TRBJ1-1
size: few
V: TRBV5-1
CDR3: CASTWDRSDTEAFF
DNA: TGCGCCAGCACATGGGACAGGTCGGACACTGAAGCTTTCTTT

D: TRBD1
J: TRBJ1-2
size: .
V: TRBV6-1
CDR3: CASRNRDSVNYGYTF
DNA: TGTGCCAGCAGAAACCGGGACAGCGTTAACTATGGCTACACCTTC

D: TRBD1
J: TRBJ2-7
size: .
V: TRBV12-3/TRBV12-4
CDR3: CASSFQGAYYEQYF
DNA: TGTGCCAGCAGTTTTCAGGGGGCGTACTACGAGCAGTACTTC

D: .
J: TRBJ2-7
size: few
V: TRBV19
CDR3: CASSADDRSSYEQYF
DNA: TGTGCCAGTAGTGCCGACGACAGGAGCTCCTACGAGCAGTACTTC

D: .
J: TRBJ2-7
size: .
V: TRBV10-2
CDR3: CASSDGNAYEQYF
DNA: TGCGCCAGCAGTGACGGGAATGCCTACGAGCAGTACTTC

D: .
J: TRBJ2-2
size: .
V: TRBV7-9
CDR3: CASSLALAGGTGELFF
DNA: TGTGCCAGCAGCTTAGCGCTGGCGGGTGGCACCGGGGAGCTGTTTTTT

D: TRBD2
J: TRBJ2-5
size: few
V: TRBV6-1
CDR3: CASRNSGGQETQYF
DNA: TGTGCCAGCAGAAATAGCGGGGGCCAAGAGACCCAGTACTTC

D: TRBD2
J: TRBJ2-7
size: .
V: TRBV7-2
CDR3: CASSLDSGGGLDEQYF
DNA: TGTGCCAGCAGCTTAGACTCTGGCGGGGGGCTCGACGAGCAGTACTTC